A single sample gave rise to the 7 T cell receptor beta chains below, sequenced in a study of cytomegalovirus exposure and HLA in healthy donors. The primer mix had 60 Vbeta and 13 Jbeta primers. Assay: immunoSEQ multiplex PCR; the TCRdb copy retains only in-frame clones and omits some. In the table there are some 56,000 clones, just under 85% of which are singletons. Sequences were obtained from PBMCs. The origin of the receptors is a man between 50 and 59 years old in good health and CMV-seronegative.

This clone was detected a few times. The genes are TRBV7-9 and TRBJ2-6; 8 bases agree with TRBD1. Germline loops: CDR1 SEHNR, CDR2 FQNEAQ (reference sequence). This CDR3 has 16 residues. The V gene end was trimmed by 5 bases and the J gene end by 11 bases; junction bases not matched to a gene: 14. In nucleotides, the CDR3 is TGTGCCAGCAGCCTGCAGGGGGCAGGGAGTATAGACGTCCTGACTTTC. It codes for CASSLQGAGSIDVLTF.

V is TRBV6-6 and J is TRBJ1-1; TRBD1 aligns across 7 bases. Looked up from germline, CDR1 is MNHNY and CDR2 is SVGAGI (reference sequence). With 4 bases clipped from V and 4 bases from J, the junction kept 9 bases outside the gene matches. The CDR3 contains 15 residues. CDR3 coding DNA: TGTGCCAGCAGTTCGGGACAGACCACGATCACTGAAGCTTTCTTT. This sequence encodes CASSSGQTTITEAFF.

The chain employs TRBV9 and TRBJ2-7, with 7 bases identical to TRBD2. Germline CDR1 reads SGDLS; CDR2 reads YYNGEE. The CDR3 consists of 15 residues. J was trimmed by 5 bases and V by 0 bases; bases with no gene match: 8. CDR3 DNA: TGTGCCAGCAGCGTAGGGTGGGGGGGTCAGGACGAGCAGTACTTC. Its protein is CASSVGWGGQDEQYF.

The chain recombines TRBV5-1 with TRBJ2-7, with a weak D call TRBD2 (7 bases). Trimming shortened V by 3 bases and J by 2 bases, and 15 bases separated the two germline ends. The CDR3 runs to 15 residues. CDR1 SGHRS and CDR2 YFSETQ come from the germline V gene. CDR3 DNA: TGCGCCAGCAGCTCCAAGGGGGGGAGGACCTACGAGCAGTACTTC. Its translation is CASSSKGGRTYEQYF.

This clone has a single count. The chain recombines TRBV4-1 with TRBJ1-5; perhaps TRBD1 as D (5 bases). Germline CDR1 and CDR2: MGHRA and YSYEKL. The CDR3 sequence is 14 residues long. V lost 4 bases to trimming and J lost 6 bases, with 13 bases between them. In nucleotides, the CDR3 is TGCGCCAGCAGCCCCGGGACTTGGGGTCAGCCCCAGCATTTT. Translating gives CASSPGTWGQPQHF.

The rearrangement links TRBV14 to TRBJ2-1, with 9 nucleotides matching TRBD2. The CDR3 runs to 16 residues. Trimming removed 4 bases from V and 6 bases from J; junction bases left unmatched: 10. In germline, CDR1 is SGHDN, CDR2 FVKESK. CDR3 nucleotides: TGTGCCAGCAGCCGGATTGGGCCTAGCGGGGTCAATGAGCAGTTCTTC. As protein: CASSRIGPSGVNEQFF.

The chain uses TRBV5-1 and TRBJ2-7; maybe TRBD2 (6 bases). Germline V gene data show CDR1 as SGHRS and CDR2 as YFSETQ. V was clipped by 5 bases and J by 2 bases, with 11 bases between them. There are 13 residues in the CDR3. The CDR3 coding sequence is TGCGCCAGCAGTGGAGGGTTCCCCTACGAGCAGTACTTC. Protein sequence: CASSGGFPYEQYF.